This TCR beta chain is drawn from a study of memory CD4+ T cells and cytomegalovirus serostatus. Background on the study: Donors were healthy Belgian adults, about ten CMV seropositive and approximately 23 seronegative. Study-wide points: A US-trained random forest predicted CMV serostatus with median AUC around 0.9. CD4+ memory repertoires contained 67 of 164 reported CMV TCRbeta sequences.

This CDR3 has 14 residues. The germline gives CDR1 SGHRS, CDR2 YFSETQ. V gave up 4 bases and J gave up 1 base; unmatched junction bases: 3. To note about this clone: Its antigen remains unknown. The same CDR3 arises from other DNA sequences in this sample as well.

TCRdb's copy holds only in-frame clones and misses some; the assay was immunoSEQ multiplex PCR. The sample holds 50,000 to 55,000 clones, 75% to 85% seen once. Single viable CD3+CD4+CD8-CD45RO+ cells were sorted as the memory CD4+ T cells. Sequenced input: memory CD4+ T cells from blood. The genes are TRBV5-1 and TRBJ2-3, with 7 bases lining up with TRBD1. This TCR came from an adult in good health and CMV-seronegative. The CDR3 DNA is TGCGCCAGCAGCCCCGGGACAGGCACAGATACGCAGTATTTT. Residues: CASSPGTGTDTQYF.